This TCR beta chain stems from a study of blood T cells in healthy people across ages. With a J-beta primer mix and a sample-barcoded 5' primer, a second PCR ran about 7 to 12 cycles. Tagging of each cDNA molecule was performed by a template-switch adaptor with 12 random nucleotides. TCRdb re-called the 5' RACE reads through MiXCR, storing one row per CDR3 protein. The table has roughly 1,500,000 distinct CDR3 sequences, 42% seen once; the top ten hold under 8%. Overall study findings and caveats: Because sorting was not performed, PBMCs prevented conclusive naive versus antigen-experienced comparison.

CDR1 and CDR2 from the germline V gene are MNHEY and SMNVEV (reference sequence). This CDR3 is 15 amino acids long. The germline V and J ends were trimmed by 5 bases and 0 bases, with 13 bases remaining between them. This clonotype came up a few times. The antigen remains unidentified. The sequenced sample was blood. The clonotype comes from a young woman in good health. The chain links TRBV27 to TRBJ1-2; TRBD1 might be the D (5 bases). In DNA form, the CDR3 reads TGTGCCAGCAGTCCCGGGGGAGCTCCTAACTATGGCTACACCTTC. Translated, it gives CASSPGGAPNYGYTF.